This T cell receptor beta chain was found in a study of T cells in narcolepsy. Study background: Enrolled donors included narcolepsy type 1 or type 2 patients and healthy controls.

Clones were sequenced by immunoSEQ multiplex PCR, and TCRdb holds only the in-frame ones, with some missing. The data hold tens of thousands of clones, with around 81% observed a single time. The CDR3 loop spans 13 amino acids. V trimming: 3 bases; J trimming: 5 bases; junction bases outside the gene matches: 3. CDR1 SGDLS and CDR2 YYNGEE come from the germline V gene. With respect to this clone: What it binds is unknown.

Study outcomes and limitations: No autoreactive T cell clone sequences appeared in some memory CD4+ repertoires. Same-patient CSF and blood CD4+ T cell clonotypes included HCRT-specific and TRIB2-specific autoreactive ones.

The sample consisted of memory (CD45RA-) CD4+ T cells from blood. The rearrangement uses TRBV9 and TRBJ2-7, with 9 nucleotides matching TRBD2. This TCR was recovered from a human donor in good health. CDR3 loop: CASSGTSADEQYF. The CDR3 DNA sequence: TGTGCCAGCAGCGGGACTAGCGCTGACGAGCAGTACTTC.